The clone carrying this T cell receptor (beta chain) was seen once. Its antigen is unknown. The record originates from a study of T-cell memory formation after mild COVID-19. Notes on the study in general: Whether day 37 second-wave clones are SARS-CoV-2-specific was not confirmed. Contracting CD8+ clones were enriched in EMRA, CD4+ mainly in CM and EM.

Germline V gives CDR1 DFQATT, CDR2 SNEGSKA (reference sequence). V dropped 3 bases and J dropped 5; count of bases not matched to a gene: 11. The CDR3 runs 15 residues. TCR alpha and TCR beta cDNA libraries carrying sample barcodes and UMIs came from 5'RACE with constant-segment primers. TCRdb fed the 5' RACE reads into MiXCR, producing one record per CDR3 protein. The sample lists approximately 150,000 distinct CDR3 sequences; 15% to 20% were seen once. The V call is TRBV20-1, the J call TRBJ2-5; 8 bases align to TRBD2. The source is an adult woman who had mild COVID-19 (a few samples of this study predate the infection). Cell type and time point are not known. The source material was PBMCs or a T cell subset sorted from them (not recorded which). CDR3 region: CSARPAGLDGETQYF. The CDR3 nucleotides are TGCAGTGCTAGGCCCGCGGGACTAGACGGGGAGACCCAGTACTTC.